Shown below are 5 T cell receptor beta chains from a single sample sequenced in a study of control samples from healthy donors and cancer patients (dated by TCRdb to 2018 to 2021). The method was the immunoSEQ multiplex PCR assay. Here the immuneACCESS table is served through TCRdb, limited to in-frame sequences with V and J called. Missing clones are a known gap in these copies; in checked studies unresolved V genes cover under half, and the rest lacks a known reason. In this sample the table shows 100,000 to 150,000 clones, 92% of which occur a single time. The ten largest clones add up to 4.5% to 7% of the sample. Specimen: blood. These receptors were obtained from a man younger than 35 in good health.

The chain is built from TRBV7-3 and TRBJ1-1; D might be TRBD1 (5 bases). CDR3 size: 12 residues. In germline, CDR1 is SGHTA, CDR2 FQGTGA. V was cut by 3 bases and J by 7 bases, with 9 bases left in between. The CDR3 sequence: CASSFGRGEAFF. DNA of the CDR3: TGTGCCAGCAGCTTCGGTAGGGGTGAAGCTTTCTTT.

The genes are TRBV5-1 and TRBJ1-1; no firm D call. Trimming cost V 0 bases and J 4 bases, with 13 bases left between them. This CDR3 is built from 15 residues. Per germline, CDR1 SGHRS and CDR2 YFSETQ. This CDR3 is CASSLGAVTGTEAFF. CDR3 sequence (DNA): TGCGCCAGCAGCTTGGGGGCGGTCACGGGCACTGAAGCTTTCTTT.

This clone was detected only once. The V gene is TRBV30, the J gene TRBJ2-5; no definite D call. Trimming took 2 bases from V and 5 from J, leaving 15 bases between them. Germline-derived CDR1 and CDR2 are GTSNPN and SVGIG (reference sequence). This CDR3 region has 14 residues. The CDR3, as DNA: TGTGCCTGGAGTTTCACTTCCCGACTTGAGACCCAGTACTTC. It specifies CAWSFTSRLETQYF.

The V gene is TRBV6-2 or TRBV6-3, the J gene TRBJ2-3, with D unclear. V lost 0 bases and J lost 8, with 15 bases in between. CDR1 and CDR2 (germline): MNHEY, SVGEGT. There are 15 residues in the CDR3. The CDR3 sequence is CASSYSRFRAVTQYF. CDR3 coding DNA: TGTGCCAGCAGTTACTCGCGCTTCCGGGCAGTTACGCAGTATTTT.

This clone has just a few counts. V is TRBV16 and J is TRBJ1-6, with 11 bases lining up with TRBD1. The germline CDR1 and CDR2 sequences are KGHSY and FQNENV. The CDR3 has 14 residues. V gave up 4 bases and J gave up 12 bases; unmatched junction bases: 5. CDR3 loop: CASSLPGQGEPLHF. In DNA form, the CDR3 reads TGTGCCAGCAGCCTTCCGGGACAGGGGGAACCCCTCCACTTT.